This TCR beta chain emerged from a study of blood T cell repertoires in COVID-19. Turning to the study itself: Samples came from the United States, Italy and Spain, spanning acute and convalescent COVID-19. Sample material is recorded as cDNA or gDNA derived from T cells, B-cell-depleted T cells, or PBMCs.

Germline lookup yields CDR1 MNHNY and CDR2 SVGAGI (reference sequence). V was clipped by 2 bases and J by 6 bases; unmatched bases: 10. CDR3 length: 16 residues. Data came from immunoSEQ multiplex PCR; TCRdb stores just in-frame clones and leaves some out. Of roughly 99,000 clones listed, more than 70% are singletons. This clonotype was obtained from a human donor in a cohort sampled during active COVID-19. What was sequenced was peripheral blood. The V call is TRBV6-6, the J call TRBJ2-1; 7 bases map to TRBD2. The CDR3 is CASSYPPSGPVNEQFF. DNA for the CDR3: TGTGCCAGCAGTTACCCCCCTAGCGGACCCGTCAATGAGCAGTTCTTC.